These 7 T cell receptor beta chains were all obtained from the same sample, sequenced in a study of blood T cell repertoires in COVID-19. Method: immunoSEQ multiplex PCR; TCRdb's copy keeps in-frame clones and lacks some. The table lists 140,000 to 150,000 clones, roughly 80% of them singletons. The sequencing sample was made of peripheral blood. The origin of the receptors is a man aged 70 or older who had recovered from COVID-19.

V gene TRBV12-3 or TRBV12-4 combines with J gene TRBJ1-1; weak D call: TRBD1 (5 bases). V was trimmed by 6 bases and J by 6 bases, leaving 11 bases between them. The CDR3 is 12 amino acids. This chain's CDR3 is CASSMQGAEAFF. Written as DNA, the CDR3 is TGTGCCAGCAGCATGCAAGGGGCTGAAGCTTTCTTT.

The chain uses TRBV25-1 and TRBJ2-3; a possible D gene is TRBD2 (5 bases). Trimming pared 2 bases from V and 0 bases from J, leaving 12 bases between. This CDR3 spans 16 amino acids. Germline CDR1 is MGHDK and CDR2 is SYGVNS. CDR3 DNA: TGTGCCAGCAGTGAAGTAGGTGACTATAGCACAGATACGCAGTATTTT. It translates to CASSEVGDYSTDTQYF.

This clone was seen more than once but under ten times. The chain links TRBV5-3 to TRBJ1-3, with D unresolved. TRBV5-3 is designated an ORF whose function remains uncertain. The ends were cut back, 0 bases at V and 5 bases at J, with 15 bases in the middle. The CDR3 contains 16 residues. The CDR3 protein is CARSLDWSTSRNTIYF. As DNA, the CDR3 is TGTGCCAGAAGCTTGGACTGGAGTACAAGCCGAAACACCATATATTTT.

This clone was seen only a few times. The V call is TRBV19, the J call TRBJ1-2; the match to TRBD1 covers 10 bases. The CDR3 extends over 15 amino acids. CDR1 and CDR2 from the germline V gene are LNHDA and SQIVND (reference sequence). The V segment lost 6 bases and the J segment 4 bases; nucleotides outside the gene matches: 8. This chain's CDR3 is CASSLRTGGGYGYTF. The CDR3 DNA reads TGTGCCAGTAGCCTACGGACAGGGGGGGGCTATGGCTACACCTTC.

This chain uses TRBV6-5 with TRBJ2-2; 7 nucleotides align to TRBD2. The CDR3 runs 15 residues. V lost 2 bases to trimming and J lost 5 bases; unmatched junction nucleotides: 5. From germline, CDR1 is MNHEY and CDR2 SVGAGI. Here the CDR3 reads CASSYRAGFTGELFF. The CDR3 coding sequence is TGTGCCAGCAGTTACCGAGCGGGATTTACCGGGGAGCTGTTTTTT.

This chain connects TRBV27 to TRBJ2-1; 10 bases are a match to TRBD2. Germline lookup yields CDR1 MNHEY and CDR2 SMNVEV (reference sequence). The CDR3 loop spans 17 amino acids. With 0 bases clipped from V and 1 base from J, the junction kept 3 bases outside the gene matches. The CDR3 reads CASSLSGLAVSYNEQFF. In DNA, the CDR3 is TGTGCCAGCAGTTTATCAGGACTAGCGGTATCCTACAATGAGCAGTTCTTC.

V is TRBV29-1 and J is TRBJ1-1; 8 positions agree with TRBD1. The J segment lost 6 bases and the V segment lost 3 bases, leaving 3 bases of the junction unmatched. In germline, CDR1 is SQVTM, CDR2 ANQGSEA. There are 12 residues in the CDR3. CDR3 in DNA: TGCAGCGTTGACCGGACAGGGTCTGAAGCTTTCTTT. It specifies CSVDRTGSEAFF.